A selection of T cell receptor beta chains follows, all from one sample in a study of T cells in Graves' hyperthyroidism and ophthalmopathy. TCRdb independently ran MiXCR on the multiplex PCR reads; one entry per CDR3 protein. The table records 400,000 to 550,000 distinct CDR3 sequences, around 24% of them present only once. Sequencing was performed on blood. These receptors were collected from a woman younger than 45 with Graves' ophthalmopathy. Both conserved end residues are part of each CDR3. A D gene is named only where the DNA matches it firmly. A clone size is listed for some rows: how often the clone was seen (once, few, many), or a class if it is expanded.

size	V	D	J	CDR3	DNA
few	TRBV6-5	NA	TRBJ2-1	CASSWSGWNEQFF	TGTGCCAGCAGTTGGTCAGGGTGGAATGAGCAGTTCTTC
many	TRBV20-1	TRBD1	TRBJ1-2	CSAPNPTGRASYTF	TGCAGTGCTCCTAACCCGACAGGGAGGGCAAGCTACACCTTC
many	TRBV6-1	NA	TRBJ1-2	CASSSGTSNYGYTF	TGTGCCAGCAGCTCCGGGACATCTAACTATGGCTACACCTTC
many	TRBV6-1	NA	TRBJ2-7	CASSLVGNARWEQYF	TGTGCCAGCAGTCTGGTGGGTAACGCCCGCTGGGAGCAGTACTTC
NA	TRBV9	NA	TRBJ1-5	CASSVGGGQPQHF	TGTGCCAGCAGCGTAGGAGGGGGTCAGCCCCAGCATTTT
many	TRBV16	NA	TRBJ2-5	CASSQGGHGETQYF	TGTGCCAGCAGCCAAGGGGGTCACGGAGAGACCCAGTACTTC
many	TRBV6-2/TRBV6-3	TRBD1	TRBJ1-1	CASSYSPGAAQGLRTEAFF	TGTGCCAGCAGTTACTCTCCAGGGGCCGCACAGGGGTTGAGGACTGAAGCTTTCTTT
many	TRBV12-3/TRBV12-4	NA	TRBJ2-2	CASSSGPGANTGELFF	TGTGCCAGCAGTTCGGGGCCGGGAGCGAACACCGGGGAGCTGTTTTTT
NA	TRBV12-3/TRBV12-4	NA	TRBJ1-2	CASSFEASTGYTF	TGTGCCAGCAGTTTCGAGGCCAGTACGGGCTACACCTTC
many	TRBV7-2	TRBD1	TRBJ2-2	CASGDRDTGELFF	TGTGCCAGCGGGGACAGAGACACCGGGGAGCTGTTTTTT
once	TRBV7-3	NA	TRBJ1-2	CASSLTPGEKSYGYTF	TGTGCCAGCAGCTTAACGCCGGGAGAAAAATCCTATGGCTACACCTTC
many	TRBV7-2	NA	TRBJ2-2	CASSLVRGHPANTGELFF	TGTGCCAGCAGCTTAGTGCGTGGACACCCGGCGAACACCGGGGAGCTGTTTTTT
many	TRBV12-3/TRBV12-4	TRBD2	TRBJ2-2	CASSLAGGSGELFF	TGTGCCAGCAGTTTGGCGGGGGGGTCCGGGGAGCTGTTTTTT
NA	TRBV4-1	TRBD2	TRBJ2-5	CASSWGTSGGWETQYF	TGCGCCAGCAGCTGGGGGACTAGCGGGGGCTGGGAGACCCAGTACTTC
NA	TRBV6-1	TRBD2	TRBJ2-7	CATSRREDPYEQYF	TGTGCCACCAGTCGACGGGAGGACCCCTACGAGCAGTACTTC
many	TRBV12-5	NA	TRBJ2-5	CASAPGTQETQYF	TGTGCTAGTGCCCCCGGGACCCAAGAGACCCAGTACTTC
many	TRBV5-1	NA	TRBJ2-7	CASSLQGPHYEQYF	TGCGCCAGCAGCTTACAGGGCCCCCACTACGAGCAGTACTTC
NA	TRBV6-1	NA	TRBJ1-2	CASSEAPAGSYGYTF	TGTGCCAGCAGTGAAGCGCCGGCAGGGTCCTATGGCTACACCTTC
NA	TRBV6-2/TRBV6-3	NA	TRBJ1-2	CASSYLTDKYGYTF	TGTGCCAGCAGTTACCTTACTGATAAATATGGCTACACCTTC
few	TRBV6-1	NA	TRBJ1-3	CASRPTGYENTIYF	TGTGCCAGCAGGCCTACAGGGTATGAAAACACCATATATTTT
NA	TRBV18	NA	TRBJ1-1	CASSPTQRNTEAFF	TGTGCCAGCTCACCGACACAGAGGAACACTGAAGCTTTCTTT
NA	TRBV20-1	NA	TRBJ1-2	CSAIGDMYGYTF	TGCAGTGCTATCGGGGACATGTACGGCTACACCTTC
many	TRBV6-5	NA	TRBJ2-7	CASSYGSSYEQHF	TGTGCCAGCAGTTACGGCAGCTCCTACGAGCAGCACTTC
many	TRBV6-1	TRBD1	TRBJ1-1	CASRRGQGASNTEAFF	TGTGCCAGCAGGCGGGGACAGGGGGCTTCGAACACTGAAGCTTTCTTT
many	TRBV20-1	NA	TRBJ2-7	CSATGTQSSYEQYF	TGCAGTGCCACCGGGACGCAGAGCTCCTACGAGCAGTACTTC
NA	TRBV6-1	NA	TRBJ2-5	CASSESLEWETQYF	TGTGCCAGCAGTGAAAGCTTGGAATGGGAGACCCAGTACTTC
many	TRBV11-2	TRBD1	TRBJ2-7	CASSFTGTAYEQYF	TGTGCCAGCAGCTTTACCGGGACAGCCTACGAGCAGTACTTC
many	TRBV6-5	NA	TRBJ1-1	CASSYVSIMNTEAFF	TGTGCCAGCAGTTACGTCTCCATTATGAACACTGAAGCTTTCTTT
once	TRBV6-2/TRBV6-3	NA	TRBJ1-2	CANPRMGYGYGYTF	TGTGCCAACCCCAGGATGGGATACGGCTATGGCTACACCTTC
NA	TRBV28	TRBD2	TRBJ2-7	CASRGQRELYEQYF	TGTGCCAGCAGAGGCCAGCGGGAGTTATACGAGCAGTACTTC
once	TRBV20-1	NA	TRBJ2-5	CSASRKRHQETQYF	TGCAGTGCTAGCAGAAAGCGGCACCAAGAGACCCAGTACTTC
NA	TRBV7-9	NA	TRBJ2-5	CASSLVLGGRETQYF	TGTGCCAGCAGCTTAGTGCTGGGTGGTAGGGAGACCCAGTACTTC
NA	TRBV4-1	TRBD1	TRBJ1-1	CASSQYLGTGRMEAFF	TGCGCCAGCAGCCAATACTTAGGGACAGGGAGGATGGAAGCTTTCTTT
many	TRBV6-5	NA	TRBJ1-3	CASSYGTRGNTIYF	TGTGCCAGCAGCTACGGGACCAGAGGAAACACCATATATTTT
many	TRBV30	NA	TRBJ2-7	CAWSSWISYEQYF	TGTGCCTGGAGTTCTTGGATCTCCTACGAGCAGTACTTC
many	TRBV2	NA	TRBJ1-2	CASSPATYLYGYTF	TGTGCCAGCAGCCCGGCAACTTACCTCTATGGCTACACCTTC
NA	TRBV6-1	NA	TRBJ1-5	CASSEVPHNNQPQHF	TGTGCCAGCAGTGAAGTACCCCACAACAATCAGCCCCAGCATTTT
NA	TRBV18	NA	TRBJ2-5	CASSGPAETQYF	TGTGCCAGCTCTGGCCCGGCGGAGACCCAGTACTTC
NA	TRBV6-1	NA	TRBJ1-2	CASSPDTGSLNYGYTF	TGTGCCAGCAGCCCTGATACAGGGTCTCTCAACTATGGCTACACCTTC
many	TRBV28	NA	TRBJ1-5	CASSTSRRGNQPQHF	TGTGCCAGCAGTACCTCTAGGAGAGGCAATCAGCCCCAGCATTTT
many	TRBV7-2	NA	TRBJ1-1	CASSLGTTNTEAFF	TGTGCCAGCAGCTTGGGGACAACCAACACTGAAGCTTTCTTT
many	TRBV5-1	TRBD1	TRBJ2-7	CASSWGQRDEQYF	TGCGCCAGCAGCTGGGGACAGAGGGACGAGCAGTACTTC
many	TRBV6-1	TRBD1	TRBJ1-1	CASRLKPGGDTEAFF	TGTGCCAGCAGGCTCAAACCAGGGGGTGACACTGAAGCTTTCTTT
NA	TRBV6-5	TRBD1	TRBJ1-3	CASSFPGTGSVDTIYF	TGTGCCAGCAGTTTCCCCGGGACAGGGTCTGTGGACACCATATATTTT
many	TRBV12-3/TRBV12-4	NA	TRBJ1-5	CASSLDQGGNQPQHF	TGTGCCAGCAGTTTAGACCAAGGGGGCAATCAGCCCCAGCATTTT
few	TRBV4-2	NA	TRBJ1-5	CASSQDWPGYEQPQHF	TGTGCCAGCAGCCAAGATTGGCCAGGGTATGAACAGCCCCAGCATTTT
many	TRBV11-2	TRBD1	TRBJ1-5	CASSLYGTDSNQPQHF	TGTGCCAGCAGCTTATATGGGACAGATAGCAATCAGCCCCAGCATTTT